The rows below give T cell receptor beta chains drawn from one sample of a study of identifying expanded T cells in peripheral blood. TCRdb's table, derived via immunoSEQ multiplex PCR, lists solely in-frame clones and lacks some. The sample records approximately 100,000 clones, around 88% being singletons. Material for sequencing was blood. The receptors shown here come from a person aged 18 to 69 in good health. Each CDR3 is given with its conserved first and last residue. A D gene is named only where the DNA matches it firmly. The size entry is marked missing in some rows and otherwise reads once, few, many or a size class.

clone size,V gene,J gene,D gene,CDR3 protein,CDR3 DNA
.,TRBV5-1,TRBJ1-1,TRBD1,CASSTQGDITEAFF,TGCGCCAGCAGCACCCAGGGGGATATCACTGAAGCTTTCTTT
.,TRBV27,TRBJ2-7,TRBD2,CASSLWAGGLTYEQYF,TGTGCCAGCAGTTTATGGGCGGGGGGACTAACCTACGAGCAGTACTTC
.,TRBV4-1,TRBJ1-2,.,CASSPLGAGGNYGYTF,TGCGCCAGCAGCCCCCTCGGGGCAGGTGGGAACTATGGCTACACCTTC
.,TRBV7-2,TRBJ2-4,.,CASSLARDGQQYF,TGTGCCAGCAGCTTAGCGAGGGACGGACAACAGTACTTC
few,TRBV10-3,TRBJ1-5,.,CAISGGDQPQHF,TGTGCCATCAGTGGTGGTGATCAGCCCCAGCATTTT
.,TRBV18,TRBJ1-5,.,CASSGSGGPNQPQHF,TGTGCCAGCTCCGGGTCTGGGGGCCCCAATCAGCCCCAGCATTTT
.,TRBV7-2,TRBJ2-7,.,CASSTQGKSYEQYF,TGTGCCAGCAGCACTCAGGGCAAATCCTACGAGCAGTACTTC
.,TRBV10-3,TRBJ2-3,.,CAISEVGNRGDTQYF,TGTGCCATCAGTGAGGTTGGCAACCGGGGGGATACGCAGTATTTT
.,TRBV7-8,TRBJ2-2,TRBD1,CASSWTGNTGELFF,TGTGCCAGCAGTTGGACAGGGAACACCGGGGAGCTGTTTTTT
once,TRBV7-2,TRBJ2-4,TRBD2,CASSSGLAGGRNIQYF,TGTGCCAGCAGCTCCGGACTAGCGGGGGGGCGAAACATTCAGTACTTC
.,TRBV20-1,TRBJ2-1,.,CSAPIYNEQFF,TGCAGTGCTCCAATCTACAATGAGCAGTTCTTC
.,TRBV7-2,TRBJ2-7,.,CASSPRLKAYEQYF,TGTGCCAGCAGCCCAAGACTGAAAGCCTACGAGCAGTACTTC
.,TRBV2,TRBJ1-2,.,CASSGHGGYTF,TGTGCCAGCAGTGGTCATGGGGGCTACACCTTC
.,TRBV6-5,TRBJ2-7,TRBD2,CASRASGGLTYEQYF,TGTGCCAGCAGAGCTAGCGGGGGGTTGACCTACGAGCAGTACTTC
.,TRBV18,TRBJ1-2,.,CASSPPRPRDYGYTF,TGTGCCAGCTCACCACCGAGGCCGAGAGACTATGGCTACACCTTC
.,TRBV27,TRBJ1-2,.,CASSRGHTANYGYTF,TGTGCCAGCAGCCGGGGCCATACCGCTAACTATGGCTACACCTTC
.,TRBV27,TRBJ2-7,.,CASSLSQGGYEQYF,TGTGCCAGCAGTTTGTCCCAGGGGGGCTACGAGCAGTACTTC
.,TRBV11-2,TRBJ2-5,TRBD2,CASSPGLAGGQETQYF,TGTGCCAGCAGCCCGGGACTAGCGGGGGGACAAGAGACCCAGTACTTC
few,TRBV5-1,TRBJ1-2,.,CASSLEVAGANGYTF,TGCGCCAGCAGCTTGGAAGTGGCAGGGGCTAATGGCTACACCTTC
.,TRBV28,TRBJ1-1,.,CASSATRSGAFF,TGTGCCAGCAGTGCGACTCGCTCAGGAGCTTTCTTT
.,TRBV7-2,TRBJ1-1,.,CASSYGGGGTEAFF,TGTGCCAGCAGCTACGGGGGGGGCGGGACTGAAGCTTTCTTT
.,TRBV7-8,TRBJ1-1,.,CASSPWDTMNTEAFF,TGTGCCAGCAGCCCCTGGGACACTATGAACACTGAAGCTTTCTTT
.,TRBV5-1,TRBJ2-5,.,CASSSQAETQYF,TGCGCCAGCAGCTCACAGGCTGAGACCCAGTACTTC
once,TRBV27,TRBJ2-3,TRBD2,CASSLLVSGGSTDTQYF,TGTGCCAGCAGTCTTCTCGTTAGCGGGGGGTCGACAGATACGCAGTATTTT
.,TRBV4-2,TRBJ1-1,.,CASSPGGRVRVWKNTEAFF,TGTGCCAGCAGCCCCGGGGGAAGGGTCCGGGTTTGGAAGAACACTGAAGCTTTCTTT
few,TRBV10-1,TRBJ1-5,.,CARPDQPQHF,TGCGCCAGACCGGATCAGCCCCAGCATTTT
.,TRBV19,TRBJ1-5,.,CASSKDLGNQPQHF,TGTGCCAGTAGTAAGGATTTGGGCAATCAGCCCCAGCATTTT
.,TRBV6-5,TRBJ2-7,.,CASSPPGEGAYEQYF,TGTGCCAGCAGCCCACCCGGGGAAGGGGCCTACGAGCAGTACTTC
.,TRBV7-2,TRBJ1-6,.,CASSRGVGGKDSPLHF,TGTGCCAGCAGCAGAGGGGTGGGGGGGAAAGACTCACCCCTCCACTTT
.,TRBV2,TRBJ1-1,.,CASTQEGENTEAFF,TGTGCCAGCACTCAAGAGGGGGAGAACACTGAAGCTTTCTTT
.,TRBV19,TRBJ1-4,TRBD1,CASSIPGQRNEKLFF,TGTGCCAGTAGCATACCGGGACAGCGGAATGAAAAACTGTTTTTT
.,TRBV2,TRBJ1-5,.,CASQEGTLNQPQHF,TGTGCCAGCCAGGAGGGGACCCTCAATCAGCCCCAGCATTTT
.,TRBV4-2,TRBJ1-1,TRBD1,CASSQETGLTEAFF,TGTGCCAGCAGCCAAGAGACAGGGCTGACTGAAGCTTTCTTT
.,TRBV4-3,TRBJ2-3,TRBD2,CASSQDAAGFNTDTQYF,TGCGCCAGCAGCCAAGATGCAGCGGGGTTCAACACAGATACGCAGTATTTT
.,TRBV7-2,TRBJ1-5,TRBD1,CASSLAFGDRGSPQHF,TGTGCCAGCAGCTTAGCTTTTGGGGACAGGGGGTCCCCCCAGCATTTT
.,TRBV6-5,TRBJ2-2,.,CAVKKGDTGELFF,TGTGCCGTCAAGAAAGGAGACACCGGGGAGCTGTTTTTT
.,TRBV6-5,TRBJ2-5,.,CASSQTSGTQYF,TGTGCCAGCAGCCAGACCTCGGGGACCCAGTACTTC
.,TRBV10-1,TRBJ2-4,TRBD1,CACPGPGGLAKNIQYF,TGCGCCTGCCCGGGGCCAGGGGGCCTAGCCAAAAACATTCAGTACTTC
.,TRBV6-5,TRBJ2-1,.,CASSYGTFNNEQFF,TGTGCCAGCAGTTACGGGACTTTTAACAATGAGCAGTTCTTC
.,TRBV27,TRBJ2-1,.,CASSLLMAGSEQFF,TGTGCCAGCAGTCTACTGATGGCAGGGAGTGAGCAGTTCTTC
.,TRBV5-1,TRBJ1-1,.,CASKEPNTEAFF,TGCGCCAGCAAAGAGCCGAACACTGAAGCTTTCTTT
.,TRBV4-2,TRBJ1-6,TRBD1,CASSQDTGAGGWNSPLHF,TGTGCCAGCAGCCAAGATACGGGGGCAGGGGGCTGGAATTCACCCCTCCACTTT
.,TRBV9,TRBJ1-1,TRBD1,CASRARGGTENTEAFF,TGTGCCAGCAGAGCGAGGGGGGGGACAGAGAACACTGAAGCTTTCTTT